This T cell receptor (beta chain) derives from a study of blood T cell repertoires in COVID-19. Study at large: Sources were T cells, B-cell-depleted T cells, or PBMCs; the material itself was cDNA or gDNA.

In the source study's methods: Quantification of nucleated cells was approximated via reference gene primer amplification. The repertoire was sequenced with immunoSEQ multiplex PCR; TCRdb's copy has only in-frame clones and lacks some. The D gene and trimming were derived from the DNA, and the V and J assignments and clone size from that table. The table lists about 40,000 clones, roughly 88% of them singletons, with roughly 10% in the top ten. The source is a woman aged 70-85 years with acute or convalescent COVID-19. Sequencing input: peripheral blood.

The CDR3 sequence is CASSYLSGSPNNEQFF. The DNA for the CDR3 is TGTGCCAGCAGTTACCTTAGCGGGAGTCCAAACAATGAGCAGTTCTTC. The chain combines TRBV6-5 with TRBJ2-1; 9 nucleotides line up with TRBD2. The CDR3 is made up of 16 amino acids. CDR1 is MNHEY, CDR2 SVGAGI, per germline. V shed 2 bases and J 5 bases; nucleotides not matched to a gene: 7.